This T cell receptor beta chain was sequenced for a study of T cells in Graves' hyperthyroidism and ophthalmopathy. V lost 5 bases and J lost 7; bases outside the gene matches: 1. This CDR3 is 13 amino acids long. What was amplified from RNA transcripts were TCR beta CDR3 regions. TCR CDR3 underwent first-round RT-PCR with the HTBI primer set. One entry per CDR3 protein results from TCRdb running MiXCR on the multiplex PCR reads. The sample includes about 380,000 distinct CDR3 sequences, approximately 15% of them seen just once. Graves' hyperthyroidism without ophthalmopathy progression within 18 months was termed stable.

The receptor was derived from a woman aged 60-70 years with Graves' hyperthyroidism. The V gene is TRBV12-3 or TRBV12-4, the J gene TRBJ2-2, with 10 positions matching TRBD2. Sequencing was performed on blood. The CDR3 sequence is CASSGLADGELFF. The CDR3, as DNA: TGTGCCAGCAGTGGACTAGCGGACGGGGAGCTGTTTTTT.